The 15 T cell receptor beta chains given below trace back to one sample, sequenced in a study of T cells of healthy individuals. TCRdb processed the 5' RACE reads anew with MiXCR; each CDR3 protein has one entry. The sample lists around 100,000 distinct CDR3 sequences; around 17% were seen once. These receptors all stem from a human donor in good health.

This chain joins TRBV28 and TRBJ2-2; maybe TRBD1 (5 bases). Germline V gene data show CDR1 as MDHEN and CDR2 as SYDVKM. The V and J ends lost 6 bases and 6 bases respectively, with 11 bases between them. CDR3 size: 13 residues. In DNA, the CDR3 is TGTGCCAGCAGGCATCAGGGTGCCGGGGAGCTGTTTTTT. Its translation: CASRHQGAGELFF.

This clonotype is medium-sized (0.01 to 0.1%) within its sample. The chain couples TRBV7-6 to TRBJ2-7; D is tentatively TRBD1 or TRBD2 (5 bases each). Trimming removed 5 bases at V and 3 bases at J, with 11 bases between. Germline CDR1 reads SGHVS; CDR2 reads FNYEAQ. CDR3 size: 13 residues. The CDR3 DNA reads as TGTGCCAGCAGCCCGGGACCCAACTACGAGCAGTACTTC. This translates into CASSPGPNYEQYF.

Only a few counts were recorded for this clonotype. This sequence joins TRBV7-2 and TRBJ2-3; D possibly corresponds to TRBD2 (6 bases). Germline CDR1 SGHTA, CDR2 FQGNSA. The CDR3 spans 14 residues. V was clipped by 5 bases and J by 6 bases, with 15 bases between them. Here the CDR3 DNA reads TGTGCCAGCAGCCCCTCCTTAGCGGCTGATACGCAGTATTTT. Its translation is CASSPSLAADTQYF. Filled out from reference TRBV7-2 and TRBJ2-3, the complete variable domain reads GAGVSQSPSNKVTEKGKDVELRCDPISGHTALYWYRQSLGQGLEFLIYFQGNSAPDKSGLPSDRFSAERTGGSVSTLTIQRTQQEDSAVYLCASSPSLAADTQYFGPGTRLTVL.

CDR3 protein: CASSPRTSGRRTGELFF. The CDR3 DNA reads as TGTGCCAGCAGCCCTCGGACTAGCGGGAGAAGGACCGGGGAGCTGTTTTTT. This chain joins TRBV28 and TRBJ2-2, with 13 bases identical to TRBD2. The germline CDR1 and CDR2 sequences are MDHEN and SYDVKM. Losses at the gene ends were 6 bases for V and 5 bases for J; bases not matched to a gene: 9. CDR3 length: 17 residues.

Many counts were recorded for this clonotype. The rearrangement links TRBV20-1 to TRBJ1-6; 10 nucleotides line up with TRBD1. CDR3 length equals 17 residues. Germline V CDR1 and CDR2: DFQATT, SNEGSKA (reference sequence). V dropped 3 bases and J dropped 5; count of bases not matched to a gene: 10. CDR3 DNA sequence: TGCAGTGCTAGCCGGGACAGGGGTTTTTCGGATAATTCACCCCTCCACTTT. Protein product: CSASRDRGFSDNSPLHF.

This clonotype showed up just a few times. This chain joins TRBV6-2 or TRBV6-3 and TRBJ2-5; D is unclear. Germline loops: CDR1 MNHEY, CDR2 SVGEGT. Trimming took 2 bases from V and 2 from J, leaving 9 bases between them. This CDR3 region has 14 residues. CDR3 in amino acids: CASSYPMIQETQYF. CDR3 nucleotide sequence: TGTGCCAGCAGTTACCCGATGATACAAGAGACCCAGTACTTC.

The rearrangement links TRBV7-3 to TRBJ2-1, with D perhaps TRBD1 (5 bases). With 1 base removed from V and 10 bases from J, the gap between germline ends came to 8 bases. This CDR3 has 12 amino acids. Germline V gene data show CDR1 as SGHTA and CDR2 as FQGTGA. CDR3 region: CASSLNRQEQFF. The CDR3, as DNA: TGTGCCAGCAGCTTAAACCGACAGGAGCAGTTCTTC.

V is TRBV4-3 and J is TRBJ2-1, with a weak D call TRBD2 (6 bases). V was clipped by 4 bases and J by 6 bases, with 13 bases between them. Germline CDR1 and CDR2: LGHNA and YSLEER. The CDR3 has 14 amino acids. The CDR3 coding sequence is TGCGCCAGCAGCCCCCTACGGGGGTCCAATGAGCAGTTCTTC. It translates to CASSPLRGSNEQFF.

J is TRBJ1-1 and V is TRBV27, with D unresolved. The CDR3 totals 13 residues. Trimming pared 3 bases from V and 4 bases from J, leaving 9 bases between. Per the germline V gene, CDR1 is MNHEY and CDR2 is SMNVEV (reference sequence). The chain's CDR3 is CASSFREFTEAFF. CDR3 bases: TGTGCCAGCAGTTTCCGGGAATTCACTGAAGCTTTCTTT.

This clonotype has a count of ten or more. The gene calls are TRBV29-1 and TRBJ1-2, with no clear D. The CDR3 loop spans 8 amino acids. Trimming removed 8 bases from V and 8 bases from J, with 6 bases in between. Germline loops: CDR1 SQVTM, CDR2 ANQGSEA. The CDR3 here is CSIGGYTF. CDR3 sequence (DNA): TGCAGCATAGGGGGCTACACCTTC.

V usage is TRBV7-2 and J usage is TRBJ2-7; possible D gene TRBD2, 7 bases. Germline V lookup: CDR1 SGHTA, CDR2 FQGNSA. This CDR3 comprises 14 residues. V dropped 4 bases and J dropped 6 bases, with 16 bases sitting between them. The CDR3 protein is CASSSAGRGVEQYF. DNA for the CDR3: TGTGCCAGCAGCTCCGCAGGGAGGGGGGTCGAGCAGTACTTC.

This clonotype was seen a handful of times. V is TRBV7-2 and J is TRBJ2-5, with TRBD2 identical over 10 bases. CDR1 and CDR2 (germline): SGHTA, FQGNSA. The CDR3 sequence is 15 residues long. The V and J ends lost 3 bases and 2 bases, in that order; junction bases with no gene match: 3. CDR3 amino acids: CASSFNSGGQETQYF. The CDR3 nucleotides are TGTGCCAGCAGCTTCAATAGCGGGGGGCAAGAGACCCAGTACTTC.

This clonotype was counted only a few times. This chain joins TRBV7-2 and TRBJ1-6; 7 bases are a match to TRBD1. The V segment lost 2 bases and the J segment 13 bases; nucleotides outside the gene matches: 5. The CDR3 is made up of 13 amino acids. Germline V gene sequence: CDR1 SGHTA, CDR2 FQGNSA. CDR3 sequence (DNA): TGTGCCAGCAGCTTAACCGACAGGGCTCCCCTCCACTTT. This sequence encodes CASSLTDRAPLHF.

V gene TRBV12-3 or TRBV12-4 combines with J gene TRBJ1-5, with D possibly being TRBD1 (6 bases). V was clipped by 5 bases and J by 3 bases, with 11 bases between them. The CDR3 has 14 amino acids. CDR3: CASSRDNLNQPQHF. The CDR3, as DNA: TGTGCCAGCAGTCGGGACAACCTCAATCAGCCCCAGCATTTT.

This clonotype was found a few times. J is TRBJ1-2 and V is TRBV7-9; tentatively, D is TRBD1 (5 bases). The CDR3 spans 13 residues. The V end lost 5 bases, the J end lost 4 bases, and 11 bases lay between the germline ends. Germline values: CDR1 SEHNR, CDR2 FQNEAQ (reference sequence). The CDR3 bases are TGTGCCAGCAGCCCCGGGGGGATCTATGGCTACACCTTC. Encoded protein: CASSPGGIYGYTF.